This T cell receptor beta chain was recorded in a study of T cell changes during pregnancy in multiple sclerosis. Clones were sequenced by immunoSEQ multiplex PCR, and TCRdb holds only the in-frame ones, with some missing. The sample has more than 65,000 clones, 90% to 95% seen once. The CDR3 has 15 residues. Germline trimming cut 5 bases from V and 2 bases from J; bases unmatched to any gene: 7. The germline V gene has CDR1 LNHDA and CDR2 SQIVND (reference sequence). Sequencing was performed on CD4+ T cells from peripheral blood mononuclear cells, taken before pregnancy. The clonotype originates from a female donor with multiple sclerosis, enrolled in a pregnancy study. The V gene is TRBV19, the J gene TRBJ2-3, with 7 positions matching TRBD1. In nucleotides, the CDR3 is TGTGCCAGTAGTTCCTTGACAGGGTACACAGATACGCAGTATTTT. As protein: CASSSLTGYTDTQYF.